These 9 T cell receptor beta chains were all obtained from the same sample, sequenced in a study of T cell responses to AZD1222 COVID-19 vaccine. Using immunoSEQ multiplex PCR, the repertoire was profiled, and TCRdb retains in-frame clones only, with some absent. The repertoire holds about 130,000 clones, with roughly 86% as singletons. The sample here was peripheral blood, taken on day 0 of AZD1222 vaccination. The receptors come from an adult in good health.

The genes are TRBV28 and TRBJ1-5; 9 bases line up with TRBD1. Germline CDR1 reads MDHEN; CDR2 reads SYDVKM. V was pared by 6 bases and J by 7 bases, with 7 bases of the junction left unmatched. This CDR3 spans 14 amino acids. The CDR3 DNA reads TGTGCCAGCAGCCTACCGGGACAGGGCCAGCCCCAGCATTTT. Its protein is CASSLPGQGQPQHF.

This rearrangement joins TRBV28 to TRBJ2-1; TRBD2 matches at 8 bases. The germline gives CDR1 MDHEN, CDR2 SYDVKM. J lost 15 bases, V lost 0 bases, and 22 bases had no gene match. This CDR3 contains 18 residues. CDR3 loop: CASSLWFPGGARGGRLFF. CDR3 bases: TGTGCCAGCAGTTTATGGTTTCCGGGAGGTGCCCGGGGGGGACGGTTGTTCTTC.

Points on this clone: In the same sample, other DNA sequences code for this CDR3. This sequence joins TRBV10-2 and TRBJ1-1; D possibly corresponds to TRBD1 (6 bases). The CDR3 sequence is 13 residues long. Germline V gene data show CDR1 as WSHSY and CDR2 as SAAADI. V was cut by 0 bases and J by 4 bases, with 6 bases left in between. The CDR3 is CASSESRGTEAFF. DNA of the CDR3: TGCGCCAGCAGTGAGTCCAGGGGCACTGAAGCTTTCTTT.

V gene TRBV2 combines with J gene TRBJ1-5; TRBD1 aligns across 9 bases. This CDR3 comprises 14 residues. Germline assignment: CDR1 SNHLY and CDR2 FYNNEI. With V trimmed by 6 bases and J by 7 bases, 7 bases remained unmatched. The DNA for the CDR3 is TGTGCCAGCAGGGGACAGGGCGCGGGGCAGCCCCAGCATTTT. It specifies CASRGQGAGQPQHF. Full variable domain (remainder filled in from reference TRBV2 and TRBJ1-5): EPEVTQTPSHQVTQMGQEVILRCVPISNHLYFYWYRQILGQKVEFLVSFYNNEISEKSEIFDDQFSVERPDGSNFTLKIRSTKLEDSAMYFCASRGQGAGQPQHFGDGTRLSIL.

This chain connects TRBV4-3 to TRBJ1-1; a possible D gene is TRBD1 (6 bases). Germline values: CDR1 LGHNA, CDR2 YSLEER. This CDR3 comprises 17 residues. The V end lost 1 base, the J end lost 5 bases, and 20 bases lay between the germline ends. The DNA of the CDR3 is TGCGCCAGCAGCCAAGTGGCAGGGGACGCCCTGAGGACTGAAGCTTTCTTT. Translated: CASSQVAGDALRTEAFF.

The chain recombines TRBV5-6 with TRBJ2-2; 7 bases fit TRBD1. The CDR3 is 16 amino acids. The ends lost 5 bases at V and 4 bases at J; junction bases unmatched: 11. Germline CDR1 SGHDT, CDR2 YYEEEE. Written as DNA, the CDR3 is TGTGCCAGCAGACTCTTGGTACAGGGGCGCACCGGGGAGCTGTTTTTT. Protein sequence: CASRLLVQGRTGELFF.

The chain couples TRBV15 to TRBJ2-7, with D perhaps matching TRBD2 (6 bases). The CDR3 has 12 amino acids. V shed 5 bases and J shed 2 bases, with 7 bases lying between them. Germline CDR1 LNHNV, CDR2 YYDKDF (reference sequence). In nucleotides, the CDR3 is TGTGCCACCAGCGGGAGGACCTACGAGCAGTACTTC. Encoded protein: CATSGRTYEQYF.

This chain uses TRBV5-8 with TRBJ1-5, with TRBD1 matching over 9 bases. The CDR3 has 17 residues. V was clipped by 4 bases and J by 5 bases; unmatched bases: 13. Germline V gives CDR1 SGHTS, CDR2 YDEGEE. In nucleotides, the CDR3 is TGTGCCAGCAGCCCAACCCGAAGGACAGGGGACCATCAGCCCCAGCATTTT. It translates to CASSPTRRTGDHQPQHF.

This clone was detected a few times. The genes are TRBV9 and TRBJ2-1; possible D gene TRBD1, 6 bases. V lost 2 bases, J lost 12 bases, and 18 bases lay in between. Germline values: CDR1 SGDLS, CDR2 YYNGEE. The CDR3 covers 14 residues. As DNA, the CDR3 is TGTGCCAGCAGCGTCCGGGACATCCAGCTGGGGCAGTTCTTC. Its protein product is CASSVRDIQLGQFF.